The 25 T cell receptor beta chains below all came from one sample that was sequenced in a study of blood T cells in healthy people across ages. A J-beta primer mix and a sample-barcoded 5' primer were used in a second PCR of roughly 6 to 11 cycles. TCRdb called the 5' RACE reads again in MiXCR, with one record for every CDR3 protein. The repertoire holds about 1.7 million distinct CDR3 sequences, with about 30% as singletons. Sequencing was carried out using blood. The source is a woman younger than 45 in good health.

In this sample, this clonotype turned up a few times. The chain employs TRBV11-2 and TRBJ2-1; perhaps D is TRBD1 or TRBD2 (5 bases each). CDR3 size: 18 residues. Between the trimmed V and J ends, which lost 6 bases and 8 bases, there was a span of 29 bases. Per the germline V gene, CDR1 is SGHAT and CDR2 is FQNNGV. The CDR3 coding sequence is TGTGCCAGCAGGATCAACCTTGGGGCTGGGGGTAGGGGTCATGAGCAGTTCTTC. Residues: CASRINLGAGGRGHEQFF.

The V call is TRBV5-1, the J call TRBJ2-1, with D uncertain. This CDR3 is 16 amino acids long. V was trimmed by 4 bases and J by 0 bases, leaving 14 bases between them. CDR1 is SGHRS and CDR2 is YFSETQ in the germline V gene. The CDR3: CASSARQPSSYNEQFF. CDR3 bases: TGCGCCAGCAGCGCCCGTCAGCCGAGCTCCTACAATGAGCAGTTCTTC.

This CDR3 is CASSPRTNGGRDEQFF. The CDR3 DNA reads TGTGCCAGCAGCCCCCGGACTAACGGGGGTAGGGATGAGCAGTTCTTC. The gene calls are TRBV7-9 and TRBJ2-1, with D tentatively TRBD2 (6 bases). The CDR3 spans 16 residues. In germline, CDR1 is SEHNR, CDR2 FQNEAQ (reference sequence). The V gene lost 5 bases and the J gene lost 8 bases, with 22 bases spanning the gap.

This clonotype was seen only once. V and J are TRBV3-1 and TRBJ1-3; the D is unclear. CDR1 LGHDT and CDR2 YNNKEL come from the germline V gene (reference sequence). CDR3 size: 15 residues. Trimming pared 1 base from V and 4 bases from J, leaving 11 bases between. Here the CDR3 DNA reads TGTGCCAGCAGCCAAGTCGGCAGAGGAGGAAACACCATATATTTT. Residues: CASSQVGRGGNTIYF.

The genes are TRBV24-1 and TRBJ2-1, with TRBD2 matching over 7 bases. The CDR3 is made up of 14 amino acids. The V gene end was trimmed by 7 bases and the J gene end by 4 bases; junction bases not matched to a gene: 6. Germline CDR1 and CDR2: KGHDR and SFDVKD. This chain's CDR3 is CATREAGLYNEQFF. The CDR3 DNA follows: TGTGCCACCAGGGAAGCGGGACTTTACAATGAGCAGTTCTTC.

The rearrangement joins TRBV24-1 to TRBJ2-1; 12 bases fit TRBD2. There are 16 residues in the CDR3. The junction had 6 bases not matched to a gene; V was cut back by 3 bases and J by 7 bases. CDR1 and CDR2 (germline): KGHDR, SFDVKD. The CDR3 loop reads CATSDRTSGRRNEQFF. CDR3 coding DNA: TGTGCCACCAGTGATAGAACTAGCGGGAGGAGGAATGAGCAGTTCTTC.

On this clonotype itself: One base away lies a much larger clone, so this may be a sequencing read error. The V and J genes are TRBV29-1 and TRBJ2-4, with 9 positions matching TRBD2. Germline V CDR1 and CDR2: SQVTM, ANQGSEA. V trimming: 1 base; J trimming: 13 bases; junction bases outside the gene matches: 14. The CDR3 has 15 amino acids. CDR3 coding DNA: TGCAGCGTTGAAGGAGGGAGTAGCGGGAGCTATGAGCAGTACTTC. Protein sequence: CSVEGGSSGSYEQYF.

This clonotype has just a few counts. V and J are TRBV12-3 or TRBV12-4 and TRBJ2-7; perhaps TRBD2 as D (7 bases). The CDR3 spans 15 residues. V was trimmed by 5 bases and J by 2 bases, leaving 16 bases between them. CDR3 sequence reads: CASSPRGGTPYEQYF. CDR3 nucleotides: TGTGCCAGCAGTCCTAGGGGGGGGACCCCCTACGAGCAGTACTTC.

CDR3 coding DNA: TGCGCCAGCAGCTTGCCTAGCGGGAATGAGCAGTTCTTC. It codes for CASSLPSGNEQFF. The chain joins TRBV5-1 to TRBJ2-1; 8 bases line up with TRBD2. CDR1 and CDR2 (germline): SGHRS, YFSETQ. The CDR3 has 13 residues. J was trimmed by 7 bases and V by 1 base; bases with no gene match: 1.

The chain recombines TRBV13 with TRBJ2-5; D remains unclear. The J call is doubtful: the DNA matches TRBJ2-7 better. Germline V gives CDR1 PRHDT, CDR2 FYEKMQ (reference sequence). This CDR3 has 17 residues. The CDR3 sequence is CASSLEWSSSRPDEQYF. The CDR3 nucleotides read TGTGCCAGCAGCTTAGAGTGGTCGAGCAGTCGACCCGACGAGCAGTACTTC.

This clonotype was seen repeatedly, ten times or more. This chain uses TRBV29-1 with TRBJ2-7, with D perhaps given as TRBD1 or TRBD2 (5 bases each). Germline V CDR1 and CDR2: SQVTM, ANQGSEA. V was trimmed by 4 bases and J by 5 bases, leaving 15 bases between them. This CDR3 is built from 13 residues. DNA for the CDR3: TGCAGCGTTGTAGGTGGGACCCTCGACGAGCAGTACTTC. Its translation: CSVVGGTLDEQYF.

A few counts support this clonotype. The J gene is TRBJ2-1, the V gene TRBV5-5; no reliable D call. Trimming removed 0 bases from V and 9 bases from J, with 19 bases in between. Per the germline V gene, CDR1 is SGHKS and CDR2 is YYEKEE (reference sequence). CDR3 length: 16 residues. The CDR3 nucleotides read TGTGCCAGCAGCTTGGTACTCTCCACTTCACCGGGTGAGCAGTTCTTC. Residues: CASSLVLSTSPGEQFF.

This clonotype was observed a handful of times. The chain joins TRBV5-1 to TRBJ2-6; no clear D. The germline V gene has CDR1 SGHRS and CDR2 YFSETQ. The CDR3 consists of 16 residues. The V and J ends lost 4 bases and 0 bases respectively, with 11 bases between them. CDR3 sequence reads: CASSPRRPSGANVLTF. The CDR3 DNA follows: TGCGCCAGCAGCCCCCGCAGGCCCTCTGGGGCCAACGTCCTGACTTTC.

The chain carries TRBV5-5 and TRBJ2-7, with a possible D match to TRBD2 (6 bases). The CDR3 spans 16 residues. V was pared by 0 bases and J by 10 bases, with 23 bases between. Germline CDR1 is SGHKS and CDR2 is YYEKEE (reference sequence). CDR3 sequence: CASSLALPAGREIQYF. The CDR3, as DNA: TGTGCCAGCAGCTTGGCCCTTCCAGCGGGCCGAGAGATCCAGTACTTC. Complete variable domain (other parts from reference TRBV5-5 and TRBJ2-7): DAGVTQSPTHLIKTRGQQVTLRCSPISGHKSVSWYQQVLGQGPQFIFQYYEKEERGRGNFPDRFSARQFPNYSSELNVNALLLGDSALYLCASSLALPAGREIQYFGPGTRLTVT.

The rearrangement uses TRBV20-1 and TRBJ1-5; 9 positions agree with TRBD1. Germline V CDR1 and CDR2: DFQATT, SNEGSKA (reference sequence). The length of the CDR3 is 15 residues. The junction had 7 bases not matched to a gene; V was cut back by 0 bases and J by 7 bases. In DNA, the CDR3 is TGCAGTGCTAGAGATACTAGGGGACAGGGACAGCCCCAGCATTTT. It is translated as CSARDTRGQGQPQHF.

J is TRBJ2-1 and V is TRBV6-2 or TRBV6-3; 11 bases match TRBD2. Germline CDR1 reads MNHEY; CDR2 reads SVGEGT. V was clipped by 6 bases and J by 4 bases; unmatched bases: 11. The CDR3 consists of 17 residues. DNA for the CDR3: TGTGCCAGCAGCGGCCCCGTCACTAGCGGGGGATACAATGAGCAGTTCTTC. It codes for CASSGPVTSGGYNEQFF.

This clonotype was picked up a small number of times. The gene calls are TRBV7-9 and TRBJ1-2; 7 bases agree with TRBD1. The CDR3 length is 15 residues. Germline assignment: CDR1 SEHNR and CDR2 FQNEAQ (reference sequence). V lost 0 bases to trimming and J lost 8 bases; unmatched junction nucleotides: 9. The CDR3 DNA sequence: TGTGCCAGCAGCTTAGCAACGGCAGGGGGAGAGGGCTACACCTTC. Translating gives CASSLATAGGEGYTF.

This clonotype appeared a few times. V gene TRBV15 combines with J gene TRBJ2-1; 7 bases match TRBD2. The junction had 7 bases not matched to a gene; V was cut back by 4 bases and J by 7 bases. The germline CDR1 and CDR2 sequences are LNHNV and YYDKDF (reference sequence). The CDR3 extends over 14 amino acids. CDR3: CATSTRDYRNEQFF. The CDR3 nucleotides are TGTGCCACCAGCACCCGGGACTACCGTAATGAGCAGTTCTTC.

This clonotype was recorded at least ten times. The J gene is TRBJ2-3, the V gene TRBV5-6; D not resolved. Per germline, CDR1 SGHDT and CDR2 YYEEEE. With 0 bases removed from V and 2 bases from J, the gap between germline ends came to 13 bases. The CDR3 has 16 residues. The CDR3 spells CASSLAAAVYTDTQYF. The DNA of the CDR3 is TGTGCCAGCAGCTTGGCCGCTGCTGTATACACAGATACGCAGTATTTT. Full variable domain (rest looked up from reference TRBV5-6 and TRBJ2-3): DAGVTQSPTHLIKTRGQQVTLRCSPKSGHDTVSWYQQALGQGPQFIFQYYEEEERQRGNFPDRFSGHQFPNYSSELNVNALLLGDSALYLCASSLAAAVYTDTQYFGPGTRLTVL.

The sample holds a few counts of this clonotype. This chain links TRBV4-1 with TRBJ1-5; TRBD1 matches 7 bases. Germline V gene lookup returns CDR1 MGHRA and CDR2 YSYEKL. The CDR3 is made up of 14 amino acids. The V and J ends lost 3 bases and 6 bases, in that order; junction bases with no gene match: 5. The CDR3 reads CASSQYQGGQPQHF. The CDR3 region has the DNA TGCGCCAGCAGCCAGTATCAGGGGGGTCAGCCCCAGCATTTT.

The rearrangement uses TRBV12-5 and TRBJ2-7; 7 bases fit TRBD1. The V gene's germline CDR1 is LGHNT and CDR2 FRNRAP. The J segment lost 3 bases and the V segment lost 1 base, leaving 6 bases of the junction unmatched. The CDR3 contains 15 residues. Here the CDR3 DNA reads TGTGCTAGTGGTTTGGAGACAGGGCTGGACTACGAGCAGTACTTC. The encoded protein is CASGLETGLDYEQYF.

In this sample, this clonotype turned up a few times. The rearrangement links TRBV6-5 to TRBJ2-1; no firm D call. V was cut by 1 base and J by 4 bases, with 14 bases left in between. This CDR3 spans 16 amino acids. CDR1 is MNHEY and CDR2 is SVGAGI in the germline V gene. CDR3 sequence (DNA): TGTGCCAGCAGTTACTTTCACAGACTGTCGTACAATGAGCAGTTCTTC. It yields the protein CASSYFHRLSYNEQFF.

The gene calls are TRBV5-1 and TRBJ1-1; D is possibly TRBD1 (5 bases). Looked up from germline, CDR1 is SGHRS and CDR2 is YFSETQ. With 0 bases removed from V and 7 bases from J, the gap between germline ends came to 7 bases. This CDR3 is built from 12 residues. The CDR3 DNA sequence: TGCGCCAGCAGCTTGGATGGGGGTGAAGCTTTCTTT. It specifies CASSLDGGEAFF.

The CDR3 DNA sequence: TGTGCCAGCAGCTTAGACGGGGGGGTGAACACTGAAGCTTTCTTT. Its translation: CASSLDGGVNTEAFF. The chain carries TRBV7-3 and TRBJ1-1, with D tentatively TRBD1 (5 bases). The V gene's germline CDR1 is SGHTA and CDR2 FQGTGA. Trimming pared 2 bases from V and 0 bases from J, leaving 10 bases between. This CDR3 region has 15 residues.

The J gene is TRBJ2-1, the V gene TRBV7-2; TRBD2 matches 13 bases. CDR1 and CDR2 from the germline V gene are SGHTA and FQGNSA. The CDR3 spans 16 residues. The ends lost 1 base at V and 7 bases at J; junction bases unmatched: 4. This CDR3 reads CASSLEGLAGFNEQFF. In nucleotides, the CDR3 is TGTGCCAGCAGCTTAGAGGGACTAGCGGGATTTAATGAGCAGTTCTTC. Full variable domain (missing parts from reference TRBV7-2 and TRBJ2-1): GAGVSQSPSNKVTEKGKDVELRCDPISGHTALYWYRQSLGQGLEFLIYFQGNSAPDKSGLPSDRFSAERTGGSVSTLTIQRTQQEDSAVYLCASSLEGLAGFNEQFFGPGTRLTVL.